One sample yielded the 2 T cell receptor beta chains listed below, sequenced in a study of T cell changes during pregnancy in multiple sclerosis. Sequencing used immunoSEQ multiplex PCR; TCRdb keeps in-frame clones, though not all of them. The sample contains under 60,000 clones, approximately 94% of which appear only once. Source: CD4+ T cells from peripheral blood mononuclear cells, taken in the third trimester of pregnancy. The receptors were sampled from a female donor with multiple sclerosis, enrolled in a pregnancy study.

The chain combines TRBV19 with TRBJ2-2, with D perhaps matching TRBD2 (5 bases). The V end was cut by 4 bases, the J end by 8 bases, with 11 bases between. The CDR3 is 13 amino acids. Germline V gene lookup returns CDR1 LNHDA and CDR2 SQIVND (reference sequence). The CDR3 coding sequence is TGTGCCAGTAGTAATGAGAGGGTAGGGGAGCTGTTTTTT. Translating it yields CASSNERVGELFF.

The chain combines TRBV5-1 with TRBJ2-5; D is unresolved. The germline V and J ends were trimmed by 2 bases and 5 bases, with 10 bases remaining between them. Germline V gives CDR1 SGHRS, CDR2 YFSETQ. CDR3 size: 13 residues. In nucleotides, the CDR3 is TGCGCCAGCAGCTTTAAGGCGAGGGAGACCCAGTACTTC. Amino acid sequence: CASSFKARETQYF. The full variable domain, rest sourced from reference TRBV5-1 and TRBJ2-5, is KAGVTQTPRYLIKTRGQQVTLSCSPISGHRSVSWYQQTPGQGLQFLFEYFSETQRNKGNFPGRFSGRQFSNSRSEMNVSTLELGDSALYLCASSFKARETQYFGPGTRLLVL.